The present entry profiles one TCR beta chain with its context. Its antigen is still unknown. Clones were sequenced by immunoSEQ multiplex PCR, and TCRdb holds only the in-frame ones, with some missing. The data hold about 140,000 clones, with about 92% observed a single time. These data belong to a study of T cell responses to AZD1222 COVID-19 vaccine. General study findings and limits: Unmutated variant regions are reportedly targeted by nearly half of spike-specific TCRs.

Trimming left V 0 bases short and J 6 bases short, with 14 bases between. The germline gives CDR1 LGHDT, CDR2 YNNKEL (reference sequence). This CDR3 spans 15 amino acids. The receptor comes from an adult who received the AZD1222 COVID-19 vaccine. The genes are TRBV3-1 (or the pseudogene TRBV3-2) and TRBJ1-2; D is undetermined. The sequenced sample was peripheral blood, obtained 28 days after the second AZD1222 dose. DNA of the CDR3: TGTGCCAGCAGCCAAGATTTGCTTCTTGGTAATGGCTACACCTTC. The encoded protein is CASSQDLLLGNGYTF.